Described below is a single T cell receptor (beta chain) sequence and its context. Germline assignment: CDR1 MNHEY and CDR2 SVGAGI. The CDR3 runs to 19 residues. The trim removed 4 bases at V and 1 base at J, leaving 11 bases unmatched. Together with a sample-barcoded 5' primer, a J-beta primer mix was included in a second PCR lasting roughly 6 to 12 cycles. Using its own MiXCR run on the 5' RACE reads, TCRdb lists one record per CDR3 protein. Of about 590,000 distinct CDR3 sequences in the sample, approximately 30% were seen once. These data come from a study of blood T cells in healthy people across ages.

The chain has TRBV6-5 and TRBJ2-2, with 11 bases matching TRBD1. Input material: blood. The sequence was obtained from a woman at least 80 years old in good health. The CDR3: CASSSSGTGGIWNTGELFF. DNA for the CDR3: TGTGCCAGCAGTTCCTCCGGGACAGGGGGGATCTGGAACACCGGGGAGCTGTTTTTT.